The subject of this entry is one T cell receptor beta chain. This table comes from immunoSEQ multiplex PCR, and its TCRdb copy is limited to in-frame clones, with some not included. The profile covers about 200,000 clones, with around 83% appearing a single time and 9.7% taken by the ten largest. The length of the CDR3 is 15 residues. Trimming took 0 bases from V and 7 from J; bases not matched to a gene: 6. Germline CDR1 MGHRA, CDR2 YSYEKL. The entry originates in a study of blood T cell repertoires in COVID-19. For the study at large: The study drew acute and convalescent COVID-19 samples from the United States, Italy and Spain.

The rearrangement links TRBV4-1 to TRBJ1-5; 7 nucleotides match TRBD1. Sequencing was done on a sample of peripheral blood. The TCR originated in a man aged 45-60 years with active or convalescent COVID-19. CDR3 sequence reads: CASSQEDREVQPQHF. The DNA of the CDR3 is TGCGCCAGCAGCCAAGAAGACAGGGAGGTACAGCCCCAGCATTTT.